Included here is one T cell receptor beta chain sequence, with context. No antigen is known for it. These data belong to a study of shared clonotypes between healthy human individuals. Replicate PCRs from sorted subsets contained roughly 200 ng DNA, which is 30,000 to 35,000 T cell genomes. Profiling relied on immunoSEQ multiplex PCR, and the TCRdb table lists in-frame clones only, not all of them. The repertoire holds millions of clones, with more than 80% as singletons. The study, taken as a whole, reports: Clonotype sharing levels among donors were expected to vary with sequencing depth.

After removal of 4 bases from V and 4 bases from J, the junction contained 9 bases not matched to a gene. This CDR3 has 15 residues. The germline CDR1 and CDR2 sequences are SGHRS and YFSETQ. CD45RA-negative memory and CD45RA+ naive subsets were split from the CD4+ cells. The genes are TRBV5-1 and TRBJ2-3; 7 nucleotides agree with TRBD2. The sequence was collected from a man aged 18 to 29 in good health. Some clones in this sample may be carry-over from other donors' samples. The source material was naive CD4+ T cells from PBMCs. As to subset: CD45RA+ positively selected. The CDR3 nucleotides read TGCGCCAGCAGCCACAGCGGGATCCCCCCAGATACGCAGTATTTT. It translates to CASSHSGIPPDTQYF. Supplemented by reference TRBV5-1 and TRBJ2-3, the full variable domain reads KAGVTQTPRYLIKTRGQQVTLSCSPISGHRSVSWYQQTPGQGLQFLFEYFSETQRNKGNFPGRFSGRQFSNSRSEMNVSTLELGDSALYLCASSHSGIPPDTQYFGPGTRLTVL.